A selection of T cell receptor beta chains follows, all from one sample in a study of spatial heterogeneity in lung cancer. MiXCR, applied by TCRdb to the 5' RACE reads, yields one record per CDR3 protein. This table holds around 40,000 distinct CDR3 sequences, approximately 5.2% found once. Specimen: PBMCs, collected at surgery. These TCRs come from a female donor with early-stage non-small cell lung cancer. CDR3s include the opening cysteine and the closing phenylalanine or tryptophan. A D gene is named only where the DNA matches it firmly. Clone size is shown for a subset of rows, as once, few, many or a class of expanded clone.

J: TRBJ1-1
size: many
length: 15
V: TRBV5-6
D: NA
CDR3: CASSLALTGGAEAFF
DNA: TGTGCCAGCAGCTTGGCCTTGACAGGAGGGGCTGAAGCTTTCTTT

J: TRBJ1-1
size: few
length: 12
V: TRBV9
D: NA
CDR3: CASSTLQGEAFF
DNA: TGTGCCAGCAGCACCCTACAGGGTGAAGCTTTCTTT

J: TRBJ1-3
size: many
length: 17
V: TRBV4-1
D: TRBD1
CDR3: CASSQGRIRGLGNTIYF
DNA: TGCGCCAGCAGCCAAGGCCGCATAAGGGGGCTTGGAAACACCATATATTTT

J: TRBJ1-1
size: many
length: 17
V: TRBV15
D: NA
CDR3: CATSREQGSWRGTEAFF
DNA: TGTGCCACCAGCAGAGAGCAGGGCAGCTGGCGGGGCACTGAAGCTTTCTTT

J: TRBJ2-5
size: few
length: 16
V: TRBV2
D: NA
CDR3: CASSEWNRKMGETQYF
DNA: TGTGCCAGCAGTGAATGGAACAGAAAGATGGGAGAGACCCAGTACTTC

J: TRBJ1-5
size: NA
length: 13
V: TRBV5-1
D: NA
CDR3: CASSLEGTQPQHF
DNA: TGCGCCAGCAGCTTGGAAGGCACCCAGCCCCAGCATTTT

J: TRBJ2-7
size: many
length: 11
V: TRBV30
D: NA
CDR3: CASSLSSEQYF
DNA: TGTGCCTCCTCCCTATCTAGCGAGCAGTACTTC

J: TRBJ2-5
size: many
length: 11
V: TRBV6-5
D: NA
CDR3: CASQRGETQYF
DNA: TGTGCCAGCCAACGGGGCGAGACCCAGTACTTC

J: TRBJ2-3
size: many
length: 15
V: TRBV5-1
D: NA
CDR3: CASSSIRGATDTQYF
DNA: TGCGCCAGCAGCTCTATCCGGGGGGCTACAGATACGCAGTATTTT

J: TRBJ1-4
size: many
length: 15
V: TRBV7-6
D: TRBD1
CDR3: CASSADRGRNEKLFF
DNA: TGTGCCAGCAGCGCCGACAGGGGGCGGAATGAAAAACTGTTTTTT

J: TRBJ1-1
size: few
length: 14
V: TRBV28
D: NA
CDR3: CASRWPGGNTEAFF
DNA: TGTGCCAGCAGGTGGCCCGGCGGGAACACTGAAGCTTTCTTT

J: TRBJ2-7
size: few
length: 17
V: TRBV9
D: TRBD2
CDR3: CASSVGAGSGSPYEQYF
DNA: TGTGCCAGCAGCGTAGGAGCGGGGTCAGGGTCCCCCTACGAGCAGTACTTC

J: TRBJ1-6
size: many
length: 15
V: TRBV5-6
D: NA
CDR3: CASTPGEQGNSPLHF
DNA: TGTGCCAGCACCCCGGGGGAGCAGGGCAACTCACCCCTCCACTTT

J: TRBJ1-5
size: NA
length: 12
V: TRBV7-2
D: NA
CDR3: CASSDSNQPQHF
DNA: TGTGCCAGCTCGGACAGCAATCAGCCCCAGCATTTT

J: TRBJ2-1
size: medium-sized
length: 16
V: TRBV19
D: TRBD2
CDR3: CASSIVMAGGPNEQFF
DNA: TGTGCCAGTAGTATAGTGATGGCGGGGGGGCCTAATGAGCAGTTCTTC

J: TRBJ2-3
size: many
length: 14
V: TRBV7-2
D: TRBD2
CDR3: CASSSWTSGNYQYF
DNA: TGTGCCAGCAGCTCGTGGACTAGCGGGAATTATCAGTATTTT

J: TRBJ2-5
size: NA
length: 18
V: TRBV20-1
D: TRBD1
CDR3: CSARDIRVDRVVGETQYF
DNA: TGCAGTGCTAGAGATATAAGAGTGGACAGGGTGGTAGGAGAGACCCAGTACTTC

J: TRBJ2-3
size: few
length: 16
V: TRBV24-1
D: NA
CDR3: CATSALTSANTDTQYF
DNA: TGTGCCACCAGTGCCTTGACTTCAGCTAACACAGATACGCAGTATTTT

J: TRBJ2-4
size: NA
length: 14
V: TRBV7-2
D: NA
CDR3: CASSLRGIGDIQYF
DNA: TGTGCCAGCAGCTTAAGGGGTATAGGAGACATTCAGTACTTC

J: TRBJ1-1
size: few
length: 13
V: TRBV6-4
D: NA
CDR3: CASSSKMNTEAFF
DNA: TGTGCCAGCAGTTCGAAAATGAACACTGAAGCTTTCTTT

J: TRBJ2-1
size: many
length: 15
V: TRBV19
D: NA
CDR3: CASSPQGFSYNEQFF
DNA: TGTGCCAGTAGTCCACAGGGTTTCTCCTACAATGAGCAGTTCTTC

J: TRBJ1-2
size: many
length: 16
V: TRBV5-5
D: NA
CDR3: CASSLSPGRGNYGYTF
DNA: TGTGCCAGCAGCTTGTCCCCCGGCAGGGGTAACTATGGCTACACCTTC

J: TRBJ2-4
size: NA
length: 14
V: TRBV2
D: TRBD1
CDR3: CASSLTGGRNIQYF
DNA: TGTGCCAGCAGCCTGACAGGGGGCAGGAACATTCAGTACTTC

J: TRBJ1-6
size: many
length: 17
V: TRBV6-6
D: NA
CDR3: CASSKPVGTARGSPLHF
DNA: TGTGCCAGCAGTAAACCCGTTGGGACGGCAAGGGGTTCACCCCTCCACTTT

J: TRBJ1-2
size: many
length: 14
V: TRBV14
D: TRBD1
CDR3: CASSYGQGRDGYTF
DNA: TGTGCCAGCAGCTACGGACAGGGAAGGGATGGCTACACCTTC

J: TRBJ2-1
size: many
length: 19
V: TRBV12-3/TRBV12-4
D: TRBD1
CDR3: CASRTGDPASARSYNEQFF
DNA: TGTGCCAGCAGGACAGGGGACCCCGCCTCCGCCCGAAGCTACAATGAGCAGTTCTTC

J: TRBJ1-4
size: many
length: 14
V: TRBV6-5
D: NA
CDR3: CASSSRGGYEKLFF
DNA: TGTGCCAGCAGTTCCCGAGGGGGGTATGAAAAACTGTTTTTT